This T cell receptor (beta chain) was sequenced in a study of T cell responses to AZD1222 COVID-19 vaccine. Whole-study results and caveats: Repertoires in all cases were sampled only once the peak T cell response had passed. Baseline testing showed seropositivity in only a handful of AZD1222 recipients. Regions left unmutated in variants are reportedly the target of nearly half of spike-specific TCRs. Rises in breadth and depth of Spike-specific TCRs came after two AZD1222 doses.

CDR3 length: 16 amino acids. The germline V gene encodes CDR1 SGHNT and CDR2 YYREEE (reference sequence). V shed 1 base, J shed 8 bases, and the junction held 11 bases outside the gene matches. Details on this clone: Its antigen is not identified.

The assay was immunoSEQ multiplex PCR, and TCRdb's table has in-frame clones only and misses some. The data show about 49,000 clones, more than 65% seen once. The sequence came from an adult in good health. The starting material was peripheral blood, obtained on day 0 of MenACWY control vaccination. This chain joins TRBV5-4 and TRBJ1-2; TRBD1 matches 10 bases. CDR3 coding DNA: TGTGCCAGCAGCTTGAATCGGGGACAGGGGTTAGGCGGCTACACCTTC. Protein sequence: CASSLNRGQGLGGYTF.